This TCR beta chain was sequenced for a study of cytomegalovirus exposure and HLA in healthy donors. PCR primers comprised 60 Vbeta and 13 Jbeta primers. TCRdb's copy holds only in-frame clones and misses some; the assay was immunoSEQ multiplex PCR. Found here are around 150,000 clones, roughly 75% of them singletons; the top ten hold about 7.7%. Of note for this clone: Antigen: not known.

Study-level results: In presence/absence analyses, roughly uniform sequencing depth across donors was assumed.

CDR1 is MNHEY, CDR2 SVGAGI, per germline. The ends lost 6 bases at V and 4 bases at J; junction bases unmatched: 12. The CDR3 totals 15 residues. The TCR originated in a woman in her forties in good health and CMV-seropositive. This sequence joins TRBV6-5 and TRBJ2-7; 7 positions match TRBD2. Source material: PBMCs. The CDR3 region is CASRTGGAGAYEQYF. The CDR3 DNA follows: TGTGCCAGCAGAACGGGAGGCGCGGGAGCTTACGAGCAGTACTTC.